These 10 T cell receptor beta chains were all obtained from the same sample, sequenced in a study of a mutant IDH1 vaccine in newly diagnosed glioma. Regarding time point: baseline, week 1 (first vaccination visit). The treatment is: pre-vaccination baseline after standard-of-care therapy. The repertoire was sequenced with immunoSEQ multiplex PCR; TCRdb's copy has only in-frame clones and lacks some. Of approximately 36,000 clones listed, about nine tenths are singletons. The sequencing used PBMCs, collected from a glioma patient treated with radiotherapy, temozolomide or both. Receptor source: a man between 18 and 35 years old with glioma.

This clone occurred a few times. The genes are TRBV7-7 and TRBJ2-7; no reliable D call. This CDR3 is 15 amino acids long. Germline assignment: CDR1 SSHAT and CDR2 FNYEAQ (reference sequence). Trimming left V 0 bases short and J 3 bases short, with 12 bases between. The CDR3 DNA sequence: TGTGCCAGCAGCTTAGCGTTTGGGCCCGTCTACGAGCAGTACTTC. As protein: CASSLAFGPVYEQYF.

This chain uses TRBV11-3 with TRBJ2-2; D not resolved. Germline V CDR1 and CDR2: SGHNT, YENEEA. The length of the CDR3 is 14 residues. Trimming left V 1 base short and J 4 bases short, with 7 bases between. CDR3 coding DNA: TGTGCCAGCAGCTTAGTGGCGAGCACCGGGGAGCTGTTTTTT. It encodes CASSLVASTGELFF.

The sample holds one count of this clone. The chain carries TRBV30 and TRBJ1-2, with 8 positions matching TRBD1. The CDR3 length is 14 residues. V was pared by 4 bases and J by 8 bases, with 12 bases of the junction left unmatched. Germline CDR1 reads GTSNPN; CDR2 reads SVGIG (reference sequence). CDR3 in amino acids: CAWTTPGGFWGYTF. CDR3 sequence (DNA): TGTGCCTGGACTACGCCAGGGGGCTTCTGGGGCTACACCTTC. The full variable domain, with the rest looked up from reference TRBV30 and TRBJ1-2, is SQTIHQWPATLVQPVGSPLSLECTVEGTSNPNLYWYRQAAGRGLQLLFYSVGIGQISSEVPQNLSASRPQDRQFILSSKKLLLSDSGFYLCAWTTPGGFWGYTFGSGTRLTVV.

The CDR3 bases are TGCGCCAGCAGCCAATCGACTAGCGGCCAAGAGACCCAGTACTTC. Its protein product is CASSQSTSGQETQYF. The chain has TRBV5-1 and TRBJ2-5; 9 bases fit TRBD2. This CDR3 has 15 amino acids. Germline CDR1 SGHRS, CDR2 YFSETQ. Unmatched junction bases numbered 5, after V lost 4 bases and J lost 1 base.

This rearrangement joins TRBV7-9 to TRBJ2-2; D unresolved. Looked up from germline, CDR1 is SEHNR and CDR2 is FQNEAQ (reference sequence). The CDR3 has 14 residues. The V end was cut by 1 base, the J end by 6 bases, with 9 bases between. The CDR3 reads CASSLGASPGELFF. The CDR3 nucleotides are TGTGCCAGCAGCTTAGGTGCATCGCCCGGGGAGCTGTTTTTT.

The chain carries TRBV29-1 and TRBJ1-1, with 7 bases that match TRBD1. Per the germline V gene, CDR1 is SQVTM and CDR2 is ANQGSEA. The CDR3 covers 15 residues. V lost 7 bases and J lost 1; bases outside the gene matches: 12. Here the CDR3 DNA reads TGCAGCGCGGGCAAGGGGGCGAAGGCGAACACTGAAGCTTTCTTT. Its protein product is CSAGKGAKANTEAFF.

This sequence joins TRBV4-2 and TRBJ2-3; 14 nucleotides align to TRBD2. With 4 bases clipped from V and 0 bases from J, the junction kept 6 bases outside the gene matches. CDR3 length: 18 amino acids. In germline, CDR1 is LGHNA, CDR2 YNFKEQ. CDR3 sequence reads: CASSLGLAGGISTDTQYF. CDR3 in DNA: TGTGCCAGCAGCCTAGGACTAGCGGGAGGTATAAGCACAGATACGCAGTATTTT.

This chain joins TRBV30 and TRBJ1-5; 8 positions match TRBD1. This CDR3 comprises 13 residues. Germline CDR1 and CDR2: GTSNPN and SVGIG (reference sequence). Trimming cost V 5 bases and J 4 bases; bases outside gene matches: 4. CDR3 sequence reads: CAWSGGPNQPQHF. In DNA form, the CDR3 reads TGTGCCTGGTCAGGGGGCCCAAATCAGCCCCAGCATTTT.

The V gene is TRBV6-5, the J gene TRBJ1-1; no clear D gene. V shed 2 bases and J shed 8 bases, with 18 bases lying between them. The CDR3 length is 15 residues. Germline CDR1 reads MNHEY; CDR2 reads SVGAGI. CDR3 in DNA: TGTGCCAGCAGTTACCGTCGGGCCAGCCGTGAGGAAGCTTTCTTT. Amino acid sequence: CASSYRRASREEAFF.

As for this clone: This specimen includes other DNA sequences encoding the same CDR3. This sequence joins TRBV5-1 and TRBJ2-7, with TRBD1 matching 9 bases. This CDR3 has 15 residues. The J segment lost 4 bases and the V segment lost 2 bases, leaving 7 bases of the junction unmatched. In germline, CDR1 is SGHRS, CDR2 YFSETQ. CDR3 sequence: CASSFTGTGSYEQYF. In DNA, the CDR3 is TGCGCCAGCAGCTTCACCGGGACAGGGTCTTACGAGCAGTACTTC.